These T cell receptor beta chains were read from a single sample in a study of cytomegalovirus exposure and HLA in healthy donors. Method: immunoSEQ multiplex PCR; TCRdb's copy keeps in-frame clones and lacks some. Altogether about 65,000 clones are present, over 85% being singletons, with the ten largest covering about 4.5%. Material for sequencing was PBMCs. These receptors originate from a man aged 18 to 29 in good health and CMV-seropositive. Each CDR3 is given with its conserved first and last residue. The order of the fields is J gene, D gene, clone size, V gene, CDR3 protein, CDR3 DNA. The D gene is left open where the match is weak. Only part of the rows carry a size: once, few, many, or a class if the clone is expanded.

TRBJ2-3 TRBD2 - TRBV28 CASSRTSGDVYTDTQYF TGTGCCAGCAGTCGGACTAGCGGGGATGTATACACAGATACGCAGTATTTT
TRBJ2-7 - once TRBV6-6 CASSPQSSGEQYF TGTGCCAGCAGCCCCCAATCCTCAGGGGAGCAGTACTTC
TRBJ2-3 TRBD1 - TRBV7-2 CASSLVGQGGDTQYF TGTGCCAGCAGCTTAGTAGGACAGGGTGGAGATACGCAGTATTTT
TRBJ1-2 - few TRBV4-3 CASSLGSEISGYTF TGCGCCAGCAGCCTGGGTTCGGAGATCAGTGGCTACACCTTC
TRBJ1-3 - - TRBV29-1 CSVESSGDPSGNTIYF TGCAGCGTTGAGTCCTCAGGGGACCCCTCTGGAAACACCATATATTTT
TRBJ2-7 TRBD2 once TRBV27 CASSHGLAGTYEQYF TGTGCCAGCAGTCACGGACTAGCGGGGACCTACGAGCAGTACTTC
TRBJ1-4 - - TRBV4-2 CASSQEEGRQAYNEKLFF TGTGCCAGCAGCCAAGAGGAGGGGCGCCAGGCCTATAATGAAAAACTGTTTTTT
TRBJ2-7 TRBD1 - TRBV27 CASRGPTGALSYEQYF TGTGCCAGCAGGGGGCCGACAGGGGCCCTCTCCTACGAGCAGTACTTC
TRBJ1-4 TRBD1 - TRBV4-1 CASSLFGTGVVQSEKLFF TGCGCCAGCAGCCTATTCGGGACAGGGGTTGTCCAAAGTGAAAAACTGTTTTTT
TRBJ1-1 - - TRBV4-1 CASSQFTGNTEAFF TGCGCCAGCAGCCAATTTACGGGTAACACTGAAGCTTTCTTT